Shown below are 7 T cell receptor beta chains from a single sample sequenced in a study of CD8 T cells in Susac syndrome. After extraction with the RNeasy kit, roughly 0.45 to 1 ug of the RNA was reverse transcribed using random hexamers. Each CDR3 protein gets one entry after TCRdb re-called the immunoSEQ multiplex PCR reads with MiXCR. This table holds just over 150,000 distinct CDR3 sequences, over 95% found once. Input material: CD8+ T cells from PBMCs. These receptors were collected from a human donor with multiple sclerosis.

The V gene is TRBV12-3 or TRBV12-4, the J gene TRBJ1-1; maybe TRBD1 (5 bases). CDR3 length: 13 amino acids. V dropped 6 bases and J dropped 1 base, with 9 bases sitting between them. CDR3 sequence (DNA): TGTGCCAGCAGCTCGACAGCGAACACTGAAGCTTTCTTT. Amino acid sequence: CASSSTANTEAFF.

The J gene is TRBJ2-1, the V gene TRBV27; 7 bases are a match to TRBD2. The CDR3 is 17 amino acids. The germline CDR1 and CDR2 sequences are MNHEY and SMNVEV (reference sequence). Trimming at V came to 5 bases and at J to 6 bases, leaving 16 bases not matched to a gene. DNA of the CDR3: TGTGCCAGCAGTACCGCAGCGGGGAGAGGCTTGCTCAATGAGCAGTTCTTC. Amino acid sequence: CASSTAAGRGLLNEQFF.

The CDR3 DNA follows: TGTGCCTGGAAGCGCTGGGTCGGACAGAGCTATGGCTACACCTTC. Translated: CAWKRWVGQSYGYTF. The chain has TRBV30 and TRBJ1-2; tentative D call: TRBD1 (6 bases). There are 15 residues in the CDR3. The germline V gene encodes CDR1 GTSNPN and CDR2 SVGIG (reference sequence). V shed 4 bases and J shed 4 bases, with 19 bases lying between them.

The gene calls are TRBV7-9 and TRBJ2-2; D perhaps matches TRBD2 (6 bases). V was shortened by 1 base and J by 4 bases, with 13 bases between the two germline ends. The CDR3 covers 16 residues. The germline CDR1 and CDR2 sequences are SEHNR and FQNEAQ (reference sequence). The CDR3 sequence: CASSLEAGRSTGELFF. The CDR3 nucleotides are TGTGCCAGCAGCTTAGAGGCGGGGCGTTCCACCGGGGAGCTGTTTTTT.

The rearrangement uses TRBV27 and TRBJ2-1; D gene uncertain. The CDR3 length is 13 residues. The V gene's germline CDR1 is MNHEY and CDR2 SMNVEV (reference sequence). With 5 bases removed from V and 4 bases from J, the gap between germline ends came to 9 bases. The DNA of the CDR3 is TGTGCCAGCAGTCCCCCCAGGTACAATGAGCAGTTCTTC. Translated, it gives CASSPPRYNEQFF.

This clonotype has more than one count but fewer than ten. The chain has TRBV20-1 and TRBJ1-1; D is undetermined. Per the germline V gene, CDR1 is DFQATT and CDR2 is SNEGSKA (reference sequence). Trimming left V 3 bases short and J 5 bases short, with 10 bases between. The CDR3 extends over 12 amino acids. CDR3 amino acids: CSARYSRTEAFF. The DNA for the CDR3 is TGCAGTGCTAGGTATAGCCGGACTGAAGCTTTCTTT.

This chain joins TRBV27 and TRBJ2-2; 7 bases match TRBD1. The length of the CDR3 is 14 residues. V trimming: 6 bases; J trimming: 4 bases; junction bases outside the gene matches: 5. CDR1 is MNHEY and CDR2 is SMNVEV in the germline V gene (reference sequence). The DNA for the CDR3 is TGTGCCAGCAGCAAACAGGGGCGCACCGGGGAGCTGTTTTTT. Translating it yields CASSKQGRTGELFF.